These 3 T cell receptor beta chains were sequenced from one sample in a study of T cell repertoires in cytomegalovirus infection. These receptors' targets are unknown. One entry per CDR3 protein results from TCRdb running MiXCR on the reads. In the table there are about 770,000 distinct CDR3 sequences, roughly 29% of which are singletons. The input for sequencing was cultured CD8+ T cells from PBMCs, taken from culture after CMV antigen stimulation. Source of these receptors: a human donor in good health (CMV status not recorded). Some clones in this sample may be carry-over from other donors' samples.

The chain couples TRBV7-3 to TRBJ2-2; TRBD1 agrees at 7 bases. The CDR3 contains 17 residues. Germline lookup yields CDR1 SGHTA and CDR2 FQGTGA. V shed 5 bases and J 0 bases; nucleotides not matched to a gene: 9. The CDR3 DNA sequence: TGTGCCAGCAGCCTCGGACAGGATAACTCGAACACCGGGGAGCTGTTTTTT. Protein: CASSLGQDNSNTGELFF.

The genes are TRBV7-9 and TRBJ1-4, with TRBD1 matching over 9 bases. Germline V gene data show CDR1 as SEHNR and CDR2 as FQNEAQ (reference sequence). V was pared by 4 bases and J by 3 bases, with 9 bases of the junction left unmatched. The CDR3 covers 17 residues. CDR3 region: CASSSRDRVFSNEKLFF. CDR3 nucleotide sequence: TGTGCCAGCAGCTCACGGGACAGGGTCTTTTCTAATGAAAAACTGTTTTTT.

A note on this clonotype: The junction does not match germline at one end; this may be a read error. J is TRBJ2-1 and V is TRBV6-1; D ambiguous. Per the germline V gene, CDR1 is MNHNS and CDR2 is SASEGT. CDR3 length equals 13 residues. Here the CDR3 reads CASSVVSMNVQFF. In nucleotides, the CDR3 is TGTGCCAGCAGTGTCGTCTCAATGAATGTGCAGTTCTTC.